The entry that follows covers one TCR beta chain sequence. Antigen: not known. V was clipped by 6 bases and J by 5 bases; unmatched bases: 6. CDR3 length equals 14 residues. The germline V gene has CDR1 MNHEY and CDR2 SMNVEV (reference sequence). This record belongs to a study of neoadjuvant anti-PD-1 for oral cavity cancer. Study details: Patients without progression got a fourth dose around day 43.

Study findings and constraints: TCR analyses covered only a few patients per response group.

Most PBMC samples had around 0.5 ug input DNA in six replicates. The method was immunoSEQ multiplex PCR; TCRdb's version includes in-frame clones alone and lacks a portion of them. The sample records around 14,000 clones, about 67% being singletons. The source material was PBMCs, sampled before nivolumab (anti-PD-1) treatment. This chain joins TRBV27 and TRBJ1-2; 10 bases fit TRBD1. The TCR was taken from a person aged 35 to 85 with oral cavity squamous cell carcinoma. CDR3: CASRGTGARYGYTF. Here the CDR3 DNA reads TGTGCCAGCAGGGGGACAGGGGCACGGTATGGCTACACCTTC.